The 17 T cell receptor beta chains listed next were all sequenced from one sample in a study of blood T cell repertoires in COVID-19. Assay used: immunoSEQ multiplex PCR; TCRdb lists only in-frame clones, some missing. This table has about 280,000 clones, roughly 89% appearing once. Sequencing was carried out using PBMCs or T cells enriched from blood (not recorded which). The receptors derive from a woman aged 55-75 years who had recovered from COVID-19.

This clone was seen once. V usage is TRBV7-2 and J usage is TRBJ2-1; 13 nucleotides agree with TRBD2. V trimming: 5 bases; J trimming: 4 bases; junction bases outside the gene matches: 5. The CDR3 contains 16 residues. From germline, CDR1 is SGHTA and CDR2 FQGNSA. The CDR3 loop is CASSTGLAGSYNEQFF. DNA for the CDR3: TGTGCCAGCAGCACGGGACTAGCGGGATCTTACAATGAGCAGTTCTTC.

J is TRBJ1-3 and V is TRBV28, with D possibly TRBD1 on 6 matching bases. Trimming cost V 4 bases and J 2 bases, with 9 bases left between them. The CDR3 extends over 14 amino acids. Germline V gene lookup returns CDR1 MDHEN and CDR2 SYDVKM. In nucleotides, the CDR3 is TGTGCCAGCAGTTGGGCAGGGGCTGGAAACACCATATATTTT. It is translated as CASSWAGAGNTIYF.

V is TRBV19 and J is TRBJ1-5, with 8 bases that match TRBD1. The V and J ends lost 7 bases and 5 bases, in that order; junction bases with no gene match: 7. Germline values: CDR1 LNHDA, CDR2 SQIVND (reference sequence). This CDR3 contains 14 residues. CDR3 in DNA: TGTGCCAGTACTACCGGGACAGGCTATCAGCCCCAGCATTTT. Its translation is CASTTGTGYQPQHF.

V gene TRBV5-4 combines with J gene TRBJ1-2; perhaps TRBD1 as D (5 bases). The V gene's germline CDR1 is SGHNT and CDR2 YYREEE (reference sequence). Trimming left V 5 bases short and J 8 bases short, with 10 bases between. This CDR3 is built from 11 residues. CDR3 nucleotides: TGTGCCAGCAGGGGACTCCACGGCTACACCTTC. This sequence encodes CASRGLHGYTF.

The CDR3 nucleotides read TGTGCCAGCAGCTTACCCCCGGGACTAGCGGGCGTCGAGCAGTACTTC. It yields the protein CASSLPPGLAGVEQYF. The chain uses TRBV7-6 and TRBJ2-7, with 12 bases matching TRBD2. Germline V CDR1 and CDR2: SGHVS, FNYEAQ. Trimming at V came to 2 bases and at J to 6 bases, leaving 8 bases not matched to a gene. The CDR3 contains 16 residues. Full variable domain (rest looked up from reference TRBV7-6 and TRBJ2-7): GAGVSQSPRYKVTKRGQDVALRCDPISGHVSLYWYRQALGQGPEFLTYFNYEAQQDKSGLPNDRFSAERPEGSISTLTIQRTEQRDSAMYRCASSLPPGLAGVEQYFGPGTRLTVT.

This clone was counted a few times. This sample includes further DNA sequences coding for the same CDR3. The V gene is TRBV5-1, the J gene TRBJ2-7; perhaps TRBD1 as D (6 bases). V lost 0 bases, J lost 2 bases, and 9 bases lay in between. The CDR3 totals 14 residues. The V gene's germline CDR1 is SGHRS and CDR2 YFSETQ. CDR3 sequence (DNA): TGCGCCAGCAGCTTGGCCTCAGGGGCCTACGAGCAGTACTTC. Protein sequence: CASSLASGAYEQYF. Supplemented by reference TRBV5-1 and TRBJ2-7, the full variable domain reads KAGVTQTPRYLIKTRGQQVTLSCSPISGHRSVSWYQQTPGQGLQFLFEYFSETQRNKGNFPGRFSGRQFSNSRSEMNVSTLELGDSALYLCASSLASGAYEQYFGPGTRLTVT.

This chain connects TRBV5-8 to TRBJ1-1; D may be TRBD1 (5 bases). Germline V CDR1 and CDR2: SGHTS, YDEGEE. The CDR3 runs to 15 residues. V was cut by 0 bases and J by 0 bases, with 9 bases left in between. The CDR3 spells CASSLGQSMNTEAFF. The CDR3 DNA is TGTGCCAGCAGCTTGGGACAGTCCATGAACACTGAAGCTTTCTTT.

The V call is TRBV4-1, the J call TRBJ2-7; TRBD2 aligns across 10 bases. The CDR3 spans 15 residues. Germline CDR1 MGHRA, CDR2 YSYEKL. V gave up 4 bases and J gave up 1 base; unmatched junction bases: 4. The CDR3 coding sequence is TGCGCCAGCAGCCCGAAACTAGCGGGGTCCTACGAGCAGTACTTC. Encoded protein: CASSPKLAGSYEQYF.

The chain is built from TRBV28 and TRBJ1-5, with D unresolved. From germline, CDR1 is MDHEN and CDR2 SYDVKM. This CDR3 comprises 16 residues. The V and J ends lost 3 bases and 3 bases respectively, with 15 bases between them. The DNA of the CDR3 is TGTGCCAGCAGTTTTTTTGGACGGGGATTCAATCAGCCCCAGCATTTT. It codes for CASSFFGRGFNQPQHF.

The gene calls are TRBV6-4 and TRBJ1-6; D is uncertain. CDR3 length equals 12 residues. Germline CDR1 is MRHNA and CDR2 is SNTAGT. V lost 9 bases to trimming and J lost 7 bases, with 10 bases between them. Written as DNA, the CDR3 is TGTGCCAGACAACACACCAATTCACCCCTCCACTTT. Amino acids: CARQHTNSPLHF.

This clone has only a few counts. The chain couples TRBV6-5 to TRBJ2-7, with 8 bases identical to TRBD1. V trimming: 0 bases; J trimming: 2 bases; junction bases outside the gene matches: 6. Germline values: CDR1 MNHEY, CDR2 SVGAGI. The CDR3 runs 16 residues. CDR3 protein: CASSYSKTGATYEQYF. The CDR3 region has the DNA TGTGCCAGCAGTTACTCGAAGACAGGGGCTACCTACGAGCAGTACTTC.

The count of this clone is one. The CDR3 sequence is CAISESSGQGAYEQYF. CDR3 DNA sequence: TGTGCCATCAGTGAGTCGTCGGGACAGGGGGCCTACGAGCAGTACTTC. V usage is TRBV10-3 and J usage is TRBJ2-7; TRBD1 matches 11 bases. The CDR3 extends over 16 amino acids. Trimming removed 0 bases from V and 2 bases from J; junction bases left unmatched: 3. CDR1 is ENHRY and CDR2 is SYGVKD in the germline V gene.

This chain links TRBV5-5 with TRBJ2-6; 7 nucleotides line up with TRBD2. The CDR3 sequence is 16 residues long. Germline lookup yields CDR1 SGHKS and CDR2 YYEKEE (reference sequence). Trimming removed 0 bases from V and 1 base from J; junction bases left unmatched: 1. CDR3 nucleotide sequence: TGTGCCAGCAGCTTGGAGGGAGGGTCTGGGGCCAACGTCCTGACTTTC. It yields the protein CASSLEGGSGANVLTF.

The chain combines TRBV11-3 with TRBJ2-7; possible D gene TRBD2, 5 bases. This CDR3 contains 16 residues. Germline lookup yields CDR1 SGHNT and CDR2 YENEEA. V was cut by 0 bases and J by 2 bases, with 14 bases left in between. The CDR3 region is CASSLDIEGKTYEQYF. The CDR3 DNA follows: TGTGCCAGCAGCTTAGATATTGAGGGTAAGACCTACGAGCAGTACTTC.

The V and J genes are TRBV6-6 and TRBJ2-1, with 10 bases aligning to TRBD2. Germline lookup yields CDR1 MNHNY and CDR2 SVGAGI (reference sequence). V gave up 3 bases and J gave up 5 bases; unmatched junction bases: 4. This CDR3 has 15 amino acids. This chain's CDR3 is CASSYLAGGNNEQFF. CDR3 DNA sequence: TGTGCCAGCAGTTATTTAGCGGGAGGTAACAATGAGCAGTTCTTC.

This clone turned up a few times. This rearrangement joins TRBV28 to TRBJ1-6, with 7 bases aligning to TRBD1. From germline, CDR1 is MDHEN and CDR2 SYDVKM. The CDR3 is 15 residues long. With 0 bases clipped from V and 10 bases from J, the junction kept 6 bases outside the gene matches. CDR3 residues: CASSLWGQGGSPLHF. DNA for the CDR3: TGTGCCAGCAGTTTATGGGGGCAGGGGGGCTCACCCCTCCACTTT.

This sequence joins TRBV3-1 (or the pseudogene TRBV3-2) and TRBJ2-1, with D tentatively TRBD2 (5 bases). The germline V and J ends were trimmed by 0 bases and 8 bases, with 11 bases remaining between them. Per germline, CDR1 LGHDT and CDR2 YNNKEL (reference sequence). There are 14 residues in the CDR3. The CDR3 reads CASSQDSRLYEQFF. CDR3 bases: TGTGCCAGCAGCCAAGATTCACGACTATATGAGCAGTTCTTC.